The clone carrying this T cell receptor beta chain was observed once. This record comes from a study of T cell responses to AZD1222 COVID-19 vaccine. TCRdb's copy holds only in-frame clones and misses some; the assay was immunoSEQ multiplex PCR. The sample lists 130,000 to 150,000 clones, around 90% occurring once. The CDR3 loop spans 15 amino acids. Germline trimming cut 2 bases from V and 3 bases from J; bases unmatched to any gene: 4. The germline gives CDR1 MDHEN, CDR2 SYDVKM. Sequencing was performed on peripheral blood, taken on day 0 of AZD1222 vaccination. The origin of this receptor is an adult in good health. This chain links TRBV28 with TRBJ2-1, with 7 bases that match TRBD2. CDR3 sequence (DNA): TGTGCCAGCAGTTTAGGCGGGAGTTTCTACAATGAGCAGTTCTTC. Translated: CASSLGGSFYNEQFF.